This TCR beta chain was identified in a study of blood T cell repertoires in COVID-19. Study in general: From T cells, B-cell-depleted T cells, or PBMCs came the material, which was cDNA or gDNA.

The CDR3 contains 15 residues. Germline V gene sequence: CDR1 MNHEY, CDR2 SVGAGI. V gave up 6 bases and J gave up 3 bases, with 15 bases separating them. Original processing notes: It was from reference gene primer amplification that nucleated cell counts were estimated. Measured with immunoSEQ multiplex PCR; TCRdb has only the in-frame clones, and not every one. The V and J calls and the clone size are those of that table, but D and trimming were determined from the DNA. The sample holds about 62,000 clones, approximately 79% seen once. V is TRBV6-5 and J is TRBJ1-5; D not certain. This TCR was sampled from a woman older than 75 with active or convalescent COVID-19. Material for sequencing was peripheral blood. DNA of the CDR3: TGTGCCAGCAGATCAGGAGGGTTCGCCAATCAGCCCCAGCATTTT. Amino acids: CASRSGGFANQPQHF.